This T cell receptor beta chain stems from a study of OX40 agonist ivuxolimab in advanced cancers. Remarks on this clone: Its cognate antigen is unknown.

The study's findings and limits: In CD8+ T cells, expanded clones were on average more numerous than in CD4+. Both blood CD4+ and CD8+ T cells showed clonal growth by week 6 at 0.1 to 3.0 mg/kg.

Systemic immunosuppression or a history of autoimmune disease excluded patients. The germline CDR1 and CDR2 sequences are MNHEY and SVGAGI. This CDR3 is built from 13 residues. V shed 6 bases and J shed 5 bases, with 12 bases lying between them. Sequencing was performed with immunoSEQ multiplex PCR; in TCRdb, only in-frame clones are kept and a portion is missing. The data show tens of thousands of clones, with just under 95% seen just once and around 16% held by the top ten. This TCR derives from an adult with an advanced solid tumor such as melanoma, head and neck, liver or kidney cancer. Sample: CD4+ or CD8+ T cells sorted from blood, taken in a trial of the OX40 agonist ivuxolimab. The chain joins TRBV6-5 to TRBJ2-3; unclear D gene. Here the CDR3 reads CASSPAWQDTQYF. The CDR3 region has the DNA TGTGCCAGCAGCCCTGCCTGGCAAGATACGCAGTATTTT.